A single sample is the source of the 13 T cell receptor beta chains below, sequenced in a study of blood T cells in healthy people across ages. A second roughly 6 to 12 cycle PCR used barcoded and J-beta primers. One entry per CDR3 protein, called by TCRdb with MiXCR from the 5' RACE reads. The sample lists about 290,000 distinct CDR3 sequences; around 30% were seen once. The sample comprised blood. The origin of the receptors is a woman between 70 and 85 years old in good health.

V is TRBV20-1 and J is TRBJ2-2; 13 bases are shared with TRBD2. CDR1 is DFQATT and CDR2 is SNEGSKA in the germline V gene (reference sequence). This CDR3 spans 14 amino acids. Trimming cost V 6 bases and J 4 bases; bases outside gene matches: 2. The CDR3 sequence: CSARTSGSTGELFF. The CDR3 DNA reads TGCAGTGCCCGGACTAGCGGGAGCACCGGGGAGCTGTTTTTT.

This clonotype turned up a few times. The genes are TRBV7-2 and TRBJ2-7; D gene uncertain. CDR1 and CDR2 (germline): SGHTA, FQGNSA. The V and J ends lost 5 bases and 4 bases respectively, with 9 bases between them. The CDR3 totals 12 residues. The CDR3 loop is CASSRSSYEQYF. The CDR3 DNA reads TGTGCCAGCAGCCGTTCGAGTTACGAGCAGTACTTC.

The CDR3, as DNA: TGCAGTGCTAGAGACGTGAGACTGATGGAAGATACGCAGTATTTT. It specifies CSARDVRLMEDTQYF. The V call is TRBV20-1, the J call TRBJ2-3; D gene unclear. In germline, CDR1 is DFQATT, CDR2 SNEGSKA (reference sequence). The CDR3 totals 15 residues. V lost 0 bases to trimming and J lost 5 bases, with 15 bases between them.

This clonotype was recorded a few times. This may stem from a read error, because a much larger clone lies one nucleotide away. The chain is built from TRBV20-1 and TRBJ2-1, with no clear D. The V gene's germline CDR1 is DFQATT and CDR2 SNEGSKA (reference sequence). The CDR3 extends over 14 amino acids. The DNA of the CDR3 is TGCGGTGCGAAGTTTCTAACTCTCTACAATGAGCAGTTCTTC. Translating it yields CGAKFLTLYNEQFF.

The chain has TRBV28 and TRBJ2-1, with TRBD2 matching 10 bases. This CDR3 contains 18 residues. The germline V gene encodes CDR1 MDHEN and CDR2 SYDVKM. V trimming: 6 bases; J trimming: 2 bases; junction bases outside the gene matches: 13. This CDR3 reads CASSGTSVFGGPYNEQFF. DNA of the CDR3: TGTGCCAGCAGCGGGACTAGCGTATTCGGGGGGCCCTACAATGAGCAGTTCTTC.

The chain uses TRBV7-9 and TRBJ1-5; 9 bases are shared with TRBD1. With 5 bases clipped from V and 6 bases from J, the junction kept 5 bases outside the gene matches. The V gene's germline CDR1 is SEHNR and CDR2 FQNEAQ (reference sequence). The CDR3 totals 14 residues. The CDR3 DNA reads TGTGCCAGCAGCACTGGGACAGGGAGTCAGCCCCAGCATTTT. Translating it yields CASSTGTGSQPQHF. The full variable domain, in which reference TRBV7-9 and TRBJ1-5 provide the parts outside the CDR3, is DTGVSQNPRHKITKRGQNVTFRCDPISEHNRLYWYRQTLGQGPEFLTYFQNEAQLEKSRLLSDRFSAERPKGSFSTLEIQRTEQGDSAMYLCASSTGTGSQPQHFGDGTRLSIL.

In this sample, this clonotype turned up a few times. The chain joins TRBV20-1 to TRBJ2-2; D ambiguous. The CDR3 consists of 15 residues. Between the trimmed V and J ends, which lost 2 bases and 3 bases, there was a span of 13 bases. CDR1 is DFQATT and CDR2 is SNEGSKA in the germline V gene (reference sequence). CDR3 in DNA: TGCAGTGCTAGATATAGAGAACCCGACACCGGGGAGCTGTTTTTT. Its protein is CSARYREPDTGELFF.

The chain joins TRBV28 to TRBJ1-5, with 8 positions matching TRBD1. The CDR3 is 17 residues long. Per germline, CDR1 MDHEN and CDR2 SYDVKM. Trimming at V came to 4 bases and at J to 2 bases, leaving 10 bases not matched to a gene. The CDR3 DNA reads as TGTGCCAGCAGTTCAGGGGGCGCGGGTTGGGGCAATCAGCCCCAGCATTTT. Protein: CASSSGGAGWGNQPQHF.

The chain uses TRBV4-2 and TRBJ1-1, with D possibly matching TRBD1 (6 bases). The germline CDR1 and CDR2 sequences are LGHNA and YNFKEQ. This CDR3 region has 14 residues. Deletions cut 4 bases from V and 4 bases from J, with 13 bases between. CDR3 bases: TGTGCCAGCAGCCTGCAGGGGTCGGTCACTGAAGCTTTCTTT. It specifies CASSLQGSVTEAFF.

In this sample, this clonotype turned up a few times. The J gene is TRBJ1-2, the V gene TRBV20-1; D not certain. This CDR3 is 14 amino acids long. Germline CDR1 reads DFQATT; CDR2 reads SNEGSKA (reference sequence). The V end was cut by 3 bases, the J end by 2 bases, with 13 bases between. This chain's CDR3 is CSARPPAVNYGYTF. CDR3 nucleotide sequence: TGCAGTGCTAGGCCCCCGGCTGTAAACTATGGCTACACCTTC.

This clonotype was observed a few times. A much larger clone differs by one base, so this may be a read error. This CDR3 reads CSVRRGLAEAFF. DNA of the CDR3: TGCAGCGTTAGGCGGGGGCTCGCTGAAGCTTTCTTT. V gene TRBV29-1 combines with J gene TRBJ1-1; D perhaps matches TRBD1 (6 bases). Germline V gives CDR1 SQVTM, CDR2 ANQGSEA. The CDR3 covers 12 residues. V lost 5 bases and J lost 6, with 13 bases in between. The full variable domain, completed using reference TRBV29-1 and TRBJ1-1, is SAVISQKPSRDICQRGTSLTIQCQVDSQVTMMFWYRQQPGQSLTLIATANQGSEATYESGFVIDKFPISRPNLTFSTLTVSNMSPEDSSIYLCSVRRGLAEAFFGQGTRLTVV.

The rearrangement joins TRBV20-1 to TRBJ2-7; TRBD1 is a possible D gene (6 bases). The CDR3 is 13 residues long. The V end was cut by 6 bases, the J end by 1 base, with 13 bases between. Germline CDR1 DFQATT, CDR2 SNEGSKA (reference sequence). The CDR3 here is CSAQNTGSYEQYF. CDR3 bases: TGCAGTGCGCAGAACACAGGGTCCTACGAGCAGTACTTC.

The table lists this clonotype with many counts. The chain links TRBV7-9 to TRBJ2-6; D remains ambiguous. V dropped 3 bases and J dropped 6 bases, with 6 bases sitting between them. Germline-derived CDR1 and CDR2 are SEHNR and FQNEAQ (reference sequence). The CDR3 has 13 amino acids. The CDR3 nucleotides read TGTGCCAGCAGCTTGGCGTCGGCCAACGTCCTGACTTTC. This gives the protein CASSLASANVLTF.